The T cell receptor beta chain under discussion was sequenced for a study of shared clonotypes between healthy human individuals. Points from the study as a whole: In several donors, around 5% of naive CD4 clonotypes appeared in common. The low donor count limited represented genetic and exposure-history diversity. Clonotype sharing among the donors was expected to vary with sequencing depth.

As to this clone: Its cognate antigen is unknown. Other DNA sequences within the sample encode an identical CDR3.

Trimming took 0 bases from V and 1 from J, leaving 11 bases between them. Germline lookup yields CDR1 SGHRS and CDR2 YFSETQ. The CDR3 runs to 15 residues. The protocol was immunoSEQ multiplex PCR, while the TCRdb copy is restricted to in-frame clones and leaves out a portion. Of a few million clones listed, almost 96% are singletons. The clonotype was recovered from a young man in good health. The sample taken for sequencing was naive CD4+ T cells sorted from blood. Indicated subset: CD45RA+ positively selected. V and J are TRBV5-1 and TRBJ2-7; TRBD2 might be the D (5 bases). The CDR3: CASSLAAGNSYEQYF. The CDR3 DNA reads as TGCGCCAGCAGCTTGGCCGCGGGCAATTCCTACGAGCAGTACTTC.